This is a list of T cell receptor beta chains from one sample in a study of control samples from healthy donors and cancer patients. TCRdb keeps only in-frame clones here, not all; method: immunoSEQ multiplex PCR. The data show about 140,000 clones, with around 90% seen just once and 10% to 12% held by the top ten. Source material: blood. The receptors here all came from a man aged 30 to 45 in good health. Both conserved end residues are trimmed from each CDR3. The D gene is left open where the match is weak.

>TRBV7-9|-
ASSFRMTTGELF
>TRBV11-2|-
ASSSDPPNSPLH
>TRBV6-1|-
ASSETTGYTIY
>TRBV6-5|TRBD2
ASSYDRAGNNEQF
>TRBV9|TRBD2
ASSVTPSGRNTGELF
>TRBV27|-
ASSLSGSGNTIY
>TRBV9|-
ASSASGSTDTQY
>TRBV19|-
ASSKDRREQF
>TRBV28|-
ASSLRRSSYGYT
>TRBV28|-
ASSMTAVVDEQY
>TRBV27|TRBD2
ASSRTSGRLHEQY
>TRBV28|TRBD1
ASSRDRGHEQF
>TRBV6-1|TRBD1
ASREGGQIRSGANVLT
>TRBV7-9|-
ASSFLGRLNTETF
>TRBV7-8|TRBD1
ASSPSDRLNYGYT
>TRBV7-8|-
ASSLGRSKFYEQY
>TRBV13|-
ASSLGLAGGETQY
>TRBV11-2|-
ASSLMDLTFQETQY
>TRBV5-6|-
ASIFSGQQTQY
>TRBV25-1|-
ASGSGTRYNEQF
>TRBV5-1|TRBD1
ASSLTGGEEKLF
>TRBV19|TRBD2
ASSIGRLAGDHLNEQF
>TRBV28|-
ASSYPGGNTIY
>TRBV6-6|TRBD1
ASTAQDRGYEQY
>TRBV28|-
ASSLVLHGNEQF
>TRBV11-2|TRBD2
ASSHGLAGTHEQY
>TRBV7-9|-
ASSYRDKLF
>TRBV28|-
ASSFVSGEETQY
>TRBV7-3|-
ASSPGGGSEAF
>TRBV28|-
ASGDLRTDTDTQY
>TRBV2|-
ASSPRPLMNQPQH
>TRBV9|TRBD1
ASSVEGAGNSPLH
>TRBV20-1|TRBD1
SASWTGVIAAF
>TRBV29-1|-
SVEDHVDIWSPDTQY
>TRBV7-2|TRBD2
ASSVAGLAGGRNEQF
>TRBV19|TRBD1
ASRKGQLNQPQH
>TRBV19|TRBD2
ASSTGLAGPYEQY
>TRBV2|-
ASRNDRSNEQF
>TRBV11-3|-
ASKGTNREDGYT
>TRBV5-6|-
ASSLRDSRYEQY
>TRBV7-9|-
ASSKGTLLTEAF
>TRBV5-1|-
ASSFSRGVGYEQY
>TRBV19|-
ATKTQPIGTEAF
>TRBV18|-
ASSPPGTPKNIQY
>TRBV7-2|-
ASSFQGGGTEAF
>TRBV19|-
ASGHNSNQPQH
>TRBV24-1|-
ATSDRGTPRPTDTQY
>TRBV2|-
ASSGPSRHNEQF
>TRBV11-2|TRBD2
ASSFGLVVETQY
>TRBV7-9|-
ASSLYGVEEQY
>TRBV19|-
ASTREWRTDTQY
>TRBV5-5|TRBD1
ASSLNRGVGTGELF
>TRBV11-3|-
ASSLGVFGDSPLH
>TRBV14|TRBD2
ASSQCQREHLLISYNEQF
>TRBV5-1|-
ASSWVGRVTDTQY
>TRBV29-1|-
SVVGDIGYT
>TRBV2|TRBD2
ASRRLAGVTGELF
>TRBV3-1/TRBV3-2|-
ASSRTGTAGPDTQY
>TRBV9|-
ASSVSPEQGKAF